This T cell receptor (beta chain) was sequenced in a study of Graves' ophthalmopathy and Graves' hyperthyroidism. About the study: A follow-up of 18 months without ophthalmopathy meant that hyperthyroidism was stable. The study's findings and limits: Built on 13 signatures, a model told ophthalmopathy apart from stable hyperthyroidism with approximately 88% sensitivity and around 80% specificity.

For this clonotype: Antigen: not known.

Amplifying from RNA transcripts, the study obtained TCR beta CDR3 regions. RT-PCR with HTBI primers came first, then second-round multiplex PCR. MiXCR, run by TCRdb on the multiplex PCR reads, gives a single entry per CDR3 protein. The table has around 1.1 million distinct CDR3 sequences, about 35% seen once. People with hyperthyroidism were aged 18 to 65 and newly diagnosed, under 2 months' duration. Other autoimmune diseases, uncontrolled infections, pregnancy and lactation each led to patient exclusion. The sequenced sample consisted of peripheral blood or thyroid tissue (not recorded which). This receptor was identified in an adult man with Graves' hyperthyroidism.

The chain's CDR3 is CASSFGGLPVQYF. Here the CDR3 DNA reads TGTGCCAGCAGTTTTGGTGGCCTCCCGGTACAGTACTTC. The rearrangement uses TRBV12-3 or TRBV12-4 and TRBJ2-7; no firm D call. The CDR3 sequence is 13 residues long. Between the trimmed V and J ends, which lost 3 bases and 10 bases, there was a span of 16 bases.